The T cell receptor beta chain described here comes from a study of blood T cell repertoires in COVID-19. Study-level information: Acute and convalescent COVID-19 specimens originated in the United States, Italy and Spain.

Data came from immunoSEQ multiplex PCR; TCRdb stores just in-frame clones and leaves some out. The sample consists of a few hundred thousand clones, 90% of them appearing once. The clonotype originates from a young woman with acute COVID-19. The specimen sequenced was PBMCs or T cells enriched from blood (not recorded which).

The chain's CDR3 is CASSLAGVWGEEDTQYF. The CDR3 bases are TGTGCCAGCAGCTTAGCTGGGGTGTGGGGGGAGGAAGATACGCAGTATTTT. V is TRBV11-2 and J is TRBJ2-3, with D maybe TRBD2 (6 bases). Looked up from germline, CDR1 is SGHAT and CDR2 is FQNNGV. The CDR3 sequence is 17 residues long. Trimming removed 1 base from V and 5 bases from J, with 19 bases in between.